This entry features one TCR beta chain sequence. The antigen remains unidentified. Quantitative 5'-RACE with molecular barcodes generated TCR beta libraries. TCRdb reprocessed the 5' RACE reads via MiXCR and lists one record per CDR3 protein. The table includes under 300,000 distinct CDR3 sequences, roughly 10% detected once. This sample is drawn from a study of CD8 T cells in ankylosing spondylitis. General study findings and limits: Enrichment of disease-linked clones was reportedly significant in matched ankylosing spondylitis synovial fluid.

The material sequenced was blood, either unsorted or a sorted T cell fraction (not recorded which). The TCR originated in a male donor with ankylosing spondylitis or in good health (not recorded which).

The CDR3 sequence: CASSQVGQSDMKETQYF. In nucleotides, the CDR3 is TGTGCCAGCAGCCAAGTTGGGCAGTCGGATATGAAAGAGACCCAGTACTTC. J is TRBJ2-5 and V is TRBV4-2; the D is unclear. The V end lost 1 base, the J end lost 3 bases, and 18 bases lay between the germline ends. Germline CDR1 LGHNA, CDR2 YNFKEQ. The CDR3 spans 17 residues.